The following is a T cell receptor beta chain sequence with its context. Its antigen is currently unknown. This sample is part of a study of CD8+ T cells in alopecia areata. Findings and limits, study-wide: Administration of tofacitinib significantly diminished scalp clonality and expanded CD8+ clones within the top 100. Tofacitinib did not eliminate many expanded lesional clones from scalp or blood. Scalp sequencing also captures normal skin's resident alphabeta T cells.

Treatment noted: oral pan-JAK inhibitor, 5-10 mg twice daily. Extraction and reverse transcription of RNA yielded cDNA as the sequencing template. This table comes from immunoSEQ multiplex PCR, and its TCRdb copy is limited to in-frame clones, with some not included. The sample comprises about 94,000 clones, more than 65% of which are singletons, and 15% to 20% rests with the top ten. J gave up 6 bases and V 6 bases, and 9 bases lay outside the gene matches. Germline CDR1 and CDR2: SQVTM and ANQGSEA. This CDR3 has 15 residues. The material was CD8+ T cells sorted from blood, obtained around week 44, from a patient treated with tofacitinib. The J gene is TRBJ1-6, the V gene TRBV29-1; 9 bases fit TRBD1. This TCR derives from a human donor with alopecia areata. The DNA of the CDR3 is TGCAGCGTCCAGGGGGGACAGGGTCCTAATTCACCCCTCCACTTT. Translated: CSVQGGQGPNSPLHF.